The clone carrying this TCR beta chain occurred a few times. The antigen remains unidentified. V was clipped by 5 bases and J by 1 base, with 14 bases between them. This CDR3 spans 15 amino acids. Germline CDR1 and CDR2: MNHNS and SASEGT. These data originate in a study of vaccination and CD4 T cells after COVID-19. The treatment here: approximately 9-day PBMC culture with coronavirus spike peptide pools or control peptides (ViraFEST assay). These CD4+ T cells came from an unexposed donor, sampled before the COVID-19 pandemic (2011-2018). A half-volume replacement of the medium with fresh IL-2 medium was performed on days 3 and 7. An Oncomine TCR Beta short-read assay was used to sequence the DNA from cultured CD4+ T cells. Genomic DNA was drawn out of CD4+ T cells grown in culture. TCRdb analysed the PCR reads with MiXCR anew, one entry per CDR3 protein. In the table there are 9,500 to 13,000 distinct CDR3 sequences, about 32% of which are singletons.

The chain is built from TRBV6-1 and TRBJ2-5; D perhaps matches TRBD2 (5 bases). The sequence came from a human donor in good health. Sequencing was done on a sample of CD4+ T cells from blood, cultured in vitro. The CDR3 region is CASSLDPAGQETQYF. As DNA, the CDR3 is TGTGCCAGCAGTCTGGATCCTGCGGGCCAAGAGACCCAGTACTTC.